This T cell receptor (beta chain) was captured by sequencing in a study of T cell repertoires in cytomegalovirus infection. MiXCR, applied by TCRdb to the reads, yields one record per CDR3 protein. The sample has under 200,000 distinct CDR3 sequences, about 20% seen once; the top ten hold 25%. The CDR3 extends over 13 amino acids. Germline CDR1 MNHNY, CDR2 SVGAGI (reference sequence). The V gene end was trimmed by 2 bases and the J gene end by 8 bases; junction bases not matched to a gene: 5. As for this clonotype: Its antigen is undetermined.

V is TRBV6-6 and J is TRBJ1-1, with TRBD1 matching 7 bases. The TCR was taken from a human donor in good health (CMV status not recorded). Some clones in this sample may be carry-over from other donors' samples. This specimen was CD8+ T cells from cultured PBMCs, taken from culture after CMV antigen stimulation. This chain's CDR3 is CASSYPTTGEAFF. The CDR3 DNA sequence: TGTGCCAGCAGTTACCCAACGACAGGGGAAGCTTTCTTT.